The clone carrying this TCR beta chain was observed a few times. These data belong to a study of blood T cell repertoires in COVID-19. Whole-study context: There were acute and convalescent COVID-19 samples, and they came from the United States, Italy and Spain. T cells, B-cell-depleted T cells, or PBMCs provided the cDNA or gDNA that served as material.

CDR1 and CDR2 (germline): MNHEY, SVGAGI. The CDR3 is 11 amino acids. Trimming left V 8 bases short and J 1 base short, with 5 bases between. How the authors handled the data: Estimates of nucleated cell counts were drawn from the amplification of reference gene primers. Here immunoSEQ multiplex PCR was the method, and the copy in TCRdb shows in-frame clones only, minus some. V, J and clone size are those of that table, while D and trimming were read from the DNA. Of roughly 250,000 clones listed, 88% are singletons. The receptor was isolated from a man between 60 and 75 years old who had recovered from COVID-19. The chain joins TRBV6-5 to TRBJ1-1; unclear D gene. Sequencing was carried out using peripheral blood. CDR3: CASSRNTEAFF. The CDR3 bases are TGTGCCAGCTCTAGGAACACTGAAGCTTTCTTT.